These T cell receptor beta chains were read from a single sample in a study of shared clonotypes between healthy human individuals. Only in-frame clones appear in the TCRdb table, and some are missing; sequencing was by immunoSEQ multiplex PCR. The table shows 450,000 to 600,000 clones, with 79% occurring only once. Sequencing input: PBMCs. These receptors originate from a woman aged 40 to 50 in good health. Some clones in this sample may be carry-over from other donors' samples. Both conserved end residues are part of each CDR3. A D gene is named only where the DNA matches it firmly. The size entry is marked missing in some rows and otherwise reads once, few, many or a size class.

TRBJ2-7	.	TRBV11-2	.	CASSPAREGEQYF	TGTGCCAGCAGCCCGGCCAGGGAAGGCGAGCAGTACTTC
TRBJ2-5	.	TRBV28	.	CASRLTSSETQYF	TGTGCCAGCAGACTCACTAGTTCGGAGACCCAGTACTTC
TRBJ2-7	.	TRBV23-1	.	CASSVYEQYF	TGCGCCAGCAGTGTTTACGAGCAGTACTTC
TRBJ2-5	.	TRBV11-3	few	CASSPGGSQETQYF	TGTGCCAGCAGCCCAGGTGGTTCCCAAGAGACCCAGTACTTC
TRBJ2-1	TRBD2	TRBV27	once	CASSLFTSGRGDNEQFF	TGTGCCAGCAGTTTATTCACTAGCGGGAGAGGCGACAATGAGCAGTTCTTC
TRBJ2-5	.	TRBV2	.	CASRDWVVSETQYF	TGTGCCAGCCGGGACTGGGTAGTTTCGGAGACCCAGTACTTC
TRBJ2-3	TRBD1	TRBV5-8	many	CASRPGQRTDTQYF	TGTGCCAGCAGACCGGGACAGCGCACAGATACGCAGTATTTT
TRBJ2-5	.	TRBV11-2	.	CASSLVGTGQETQYF	TGTGCCAGCAGCTTAGTGGGGACCGGCCAAGAGACCCAGTACTTC
TRBJ2-3	TRBD2	TRBV28	.	CASSPARASGRDTQYF	TGTGCCAGCAGTCCCGCCCGGGCCTCCGGGAGGGATACGCAGTATTTT
TRBJ2-2	TRBD1	TRBV7-9	many	CASSSEPGQENTGELFF	TGTGCCAGCAGCTCCGAACCGGGACAGGAGAACACCGGGGAGCTGTTTTTT
TRBJ1-4	TRBD1	TRBV18	.	CASSPGTGSEKLFF	TGTGCCAGCTCACCCGGGACAGGGAGCGAAAAACTGTTTTTT
TRBJ2-1	.	TRBV28	.	CASRGIDGQPESNEQFF	TGTGCCAGCAGGGGGATTGACGGTCAGCCGGAGAGCAATGAGCAGTTCTTC
TRBJ1-4	TRBD1	TRBV5-1	once	CASSLDSGTGGKLFF	TGCGCCAGCAGCTTGGACTCCGGGACAGGAGGAAAACTGTTTTTT
TRBJ2-3	TRBD1	TRBV4-2	.	CASSQDPGQGTTQYF	TGTGCCAGCAGCCAAGACCCGGGACAGGGAACTACGCAGTATTTT
TRBJ2-6	.	TRBV19	.	CASMVSGANVLTF	TGTGCCAGTATGGTTTCTGGGGCCAACGTCCTGACTTTC
TRBJ2-3	TRBD2	TRBV4-1	once	CASSQGGLAGIADTQYF	TGCGCCAGCAGCCAAGGTGGGCTAGCGGGGATTGCAGATACGCAGTATTTT
TRBJ2-7	.	TRBV29-1	.	CSVGLRLGEQYF	TGCAGCGTTGGACTACGTTTGGGCGAGCAGTACTTC
TRBJ2-1	TRBD1	TRBV5-1	.	CASTPDRPDYNEQFF	TGCGCCAGCACCCCGGACAGGCCCGACTACAATGAGCAGTTCTTC
TRBJ2-5	TRBD2	TRBV6-6	.	CASSYSASGREETQYF	TGTGCCAGCAGTTACTCGGCTAGCGGAAGGGAAGAGACCCAGTACTTC
TRBJ2-1	TRBD2	TRBV19	.	CASSIRSGSSQHEQFF	TGTGCCAGTAGTATAAGGAGCGGGAGTTCCCAACATGAGCAGTTCTTC
TRBJ1-3	.	TRBV19	.	CASQFSGNTIYF	TGTGCCAGTCAATTCTCTGGAAACACCATATATTTT
TRBJ2-3	.	TRBV4-3	.	CASSQEGLAGDTQYF	TGCGCCAGCAGCCAAGAAGGGCTAGCCGGAGATACGCAGTATTTT
TRBJ1-1	TRBD1	TRBV4-2	.	CASSQGPGGNTEAFF	TGTGCCAGCAGCCAAGGGCCAGGGGGGAACACTGAAGCTTTCTTT
TRBJ1-2	.	TRBV28	.	CASSLGWGQGGYTF	TGTGCCAGCAGTTTAGGTTGGGGGCAGGGTGGCTACACCTTC
TRBJ2-7	.	TRBV10-3	.	CAISVSYEQYF	TGTGCCATCAGCGTCTCCTACGAGCAGTACTTC
TRBJ2-1	TRBD2	TRBV28	.	CASSAVTGGPYNEQFF	TGTGCCAGCAGTGCCGTAACGGGAGGGCCCTACAATGAGCAGTTCTTC